The entry that follows covers one T cell receptor beta chain sequence. Antigen specificity is unknown. This table comes from immunoSEQ multiplex PCR, and its TCRdb copy is limited to in-frame clones, with some not included. Found here are around 25,000 clones, roughly 90% of them singletons; the top ten hold approximately 2.9%. This sample was included in a study of T cells in localized non-small cell lung cancer. Study conclusions and caveats: Compared with tumor, uninvolved adjacent lung displayed greater T cell clonality, ranking highest overall. Higher blood T cell density tracked longer overall survival. There were a median about 53 of the top 100 tumor clones appearing in adjacent lung. Only one tumor region was sequenced, so heterogeneity remains possible.

The CDR3 contains 20 residues. The ends lost 2 bases at V and 5 bases at J; junction bases unmatched: 19. Germline CDR1 MNHGY, CDR2 SVAAGI. Sequencing was performed on peripheral blood, taken before any cancer treatment. The receptor was derived from a woman aged 35-75 years with stage I lung adenocarcinoma. This rearrangement joins TRBV6-9 to TRBJ2-4, with 9 positions matching TRBD2. The CDR3 DNA is TGTGCCAGCAGTTATCTGAAGATTTGGGCGGGAGGGCCGGTTGAAAACATTCAGTACTTC. It encodes CASSYLKIWAGGPVENIQYF.